This T cell receptor beta chain was retrieved from a study of T cells in Graves' hyperthyroidism and ophthalmopathy. Looking at the study overall: It was at initial diagnosis, before any treatment, that peripheral blood was collected.

From under 12 ml of fresh peripheral blood, PBMCs were isolated. There were TCR beta CDR3 regions amplified from RNA transcripts. First-round RT-PCR of the TCR CDR3 relied on the HTBI primer set. TCRdb used MiXCR to reprocess the multiplex PCR reads, holding one entry per CDR3 protein. The repertoire includes 460,000 or so distinct CDR3 sequences, roughly 14% of them detected once, and less than 20% sits in the top ten. This CDR3 is 14 amino acids long. Germline trimming cut 7 bases from V and 9 bases from J; bases unmatched to any gene: 9. Germline V lookup: CDR1 SQVTM, CDR2 ANQGSEA. The sample taken for sequencing was blood. This receptor was taken from a woman aged 18-30 years with Graves' hyperthyroidism. This sequence joins TRBV29-1 and TRBJ2-1, with 13 bases aligning to TRBD2. The CDR3 DNA is TGCAGCGCTCCGAGGACTAGCGGGAGAGGTGAGCAGTTCTTC. It codes for CSAPRTSGRGEQFF.